Shown below are 18 T cell receptor beta chains from a single sample sequenced in a study of T cell changes during pregnancy in multiple sclerosis (dated by TCRdb to between 2019 and 2020). Receptor libraries were prepared by the immunoSEQ multiplex PCR assay. TCRdb took this table from immuneACCESS and kept in-frame rearrangements with V and J called. Such tables lack part of the clones; where checked against another copy, unresolved V genes explain under half of the gap, and the rest is unexplained. Within this sample are tens of thousands of clones, with more than 90% of them counted one time only. About 1% of the sample is taken by the ten largest. The sample in question was peripheral blood, obtained in the second trimester of pregnancy. The receptors come from a female donor with multiple sclerosis, enrolled in a pregnancy study.

The rearrangement uses TRBV5-8 and TRBJ2-7; 7 nucleotides agree with TRBD2. J lost 3 bases, V lost 2 bases, and 2 bases had no gene match. The CDR3 is 13 residues long. Germline values: CDR1 SGHTS, CDR2 YDEGEE. CDR3 sequence (DNA): TGTGCCAGCAGCTTTCGGGGGGTCTACGAGCAGTACTTC. Protein product: CASSFRGVYEQYF.

The CDR3 sequence is CASSVGLGRATETQYF. The CDR3 region has the DNA TGTGCCAGCAGCGTAGGATTGGGGAGGGCGACAGAGACCCAGTACTTC. The chain carries TRBV9 and TRBJ2-5; 7 bases agree with TRBD2. After removal of 0 bases from V and 4 bases from J, the junction contained 9 bases not matched to a gene. The CDR3 totals 16 residues. The germline CDR1 and CDR2 sequences are SGDLS and YYNGEE.

The chain is built from TRBV5-4 and TRBJ1-2; D possibly corresponds to TRBD1 (6 bases). The germline V gene has CDR1 SGHNT and CDR2 YYREEE (reference sequence). This CDR3 has 14 amino acids. V gave up 3 bases and J gave up 2 bases, with 11 bases separating them. The CDR3 is CASSYTGLNYGYTF. The CDR3 nucleotides are TGTGCCAGCAGCTACACAGGGCTCAACTATGGCTACACCTTC. Full variable domain (remainder filled in from reference TRBV5-4 and TRBJ1-2): ETGVTQSPTHLIKTRGQQVTLRCSSQSGHNTVSWYQQALGQGPQFIFQYYREEENGRGNFPPRFSGLQFPNYSSELNVNALELDDSALYLCASSYTGLNYGYTFGSGTRLTVV.

This clone has a handful of counts. The V call is TRBV5-5, the J call TRBJ2-7; D may be TRBD2 (5 bases). Deletions cut 4 bases from V and 2 bases from J, with 10 bases between. The germline V gene encodes CDR1 SGHKS and CDR2 YYEKEE (reference sequence). This CDR3 contains 13 residues. The CDR3 sequence is CASSQAGAYEQYF. CDR3 sequence (DNA): TGTGCCAGCAGCCAAGCCGGGGCCTACGAGCAGTACTTC.

CDR3 amino acids: CASSEERYSYEQYF. CDR3 bases: TGTGCCAGCAGTGAAGAACGGTACTCCTACGAGCAGTACTTC. V usage is TRBV6-1 and J usage is TRBJ2-7; D uncertain. Trimming shortened V by 1 base and J by 0 bases, and 7 bases separated the two germline ends. Germline V gene sequence: CDR1 MNHNS, CDR2 SASEGT. The CDR3 spans 14 residues.

This rearrangement joins TRBV6-6 to TRBJ1-2; weak D call: TRBD1 (5 bases). In germline, CDR1 is MNHNY, CDR2 SVGAGI (reference sequence). This CDR3 has 12 amino acids. The ends were cut back, 11 bases at V and 4 bases at J, with 14 bases in the middle. In DNA, the CDR3 is TGTGCCGCCGGGGGTCAGGTCTATGGCTACACCTTC. Amino acid sequence: CAAGGQVYGYTF.

The chain has TRBV6-7 and TRBJ1-4, with a weak D call TRBD1 (5 bases). TRBV6-7 is placed among ORFs of uncertain function. The length of the CDR3 is 12 residues. The germline V and J ends were trimmed by 11 bases and 6 bases, with 13 bases remaining between them. CDR3 in amino acids: CAGQDTYEKLFF. DNA for the CDR3: TGTGCCGGTCAGGACACTTATGAAAAACTGTTTTTT.

The chain recombines TRBV6-1 with TRBJ1-2, with 8 bases matching TRBD1. CDR3 size: 14 residues. The germline CDR1 and CDR2 sequences are MNHNS and SASEGT. With 4 bases clipped from V and 2 bases from J, the junction kept 3 bases outside the gene matches. CDR3 nucleotide sequence: TGTGCCAGCAGTGCTTGGACAGGGAACTATGGCTACACCTTC. Its translation: CASSAWTGNYGYTF.

V usage is TRBV7-9 and J usage is TRBJ1-2, with no clear D. V was cut by 2 bases and J by 4 bases, with 5 bases left in between. Germline V gene sequence: CDR1 SEHNR, CDR2 FQNEAQ (reference sequence). This CDR3 has 12 amino acids. The CDR3 DNA reads as TGTGCCAGCAGCTTATCTCGCTATGGCTACACCTTC. This sequence encodes CASSLSRYGYTF.

This rearrangement joins TRBV12-5 to TRBJ1-3; no reliable D call. This CDR3 is built from 16 residues. The V and J ends lost 7 bases and 4 bases respectively, with 20 bases between them. Germline CDR1 reads LGHNT; CDR2 reads FRNRAP. CDR3 DNA: TGTGCTAGTGCCCGAACGATGAGGGTGGAAGGAAACACCATATATTTT. Translation gives CASARTMRVEGNTIYF.

In its sample, this clone was seen once. The chain joins TRBV5-1 to TRBJ2-3; maybe TRBD1 (6 bases). With 9 bases removed from V and 0 bases from J, the gap between germline ends came to 17 bases. Germline CDR1 is SGHRS and CDR2 is YFSETQ. The CDR3 sequence is 15 residues long. The CDR3, as DNA: TGCGCCACAAGGACAGTCCCTTCTAGCACAGATACGCAGTATTTT. Its protein is CATRTVPSSTDTQYF.

The chain uses TRBV13 and TRBJ2-7; TRBD1 aligns across 9 bases. The CDR3 consists of 16 residues. V shed 5 bases, J shed 4 bases, and the junction held 12 bases outside the gene matches. Germline V gene lookup returns CDR1 PRHDT and CDR2 FYEKMQ (reference sequence). The CDR3 DNA is TGTGCCAGCAGCACAGGGACAGGGTTGAAGTCTTACGAGCAGTACTTC. Residues: CASSTGTGLKSYEQYF.

This clone was observed a single time. The chain joins TRBV28 to TRBJ1-3; D might be TRBD1 (6 bases). The V and J ends lost 5 bases and 0 bases respectively, with 8 bases between them. Germline CDR1 MDHEN, CDR2 SYDVKM. The CDR3 is 14 residues long. CDR3 loop: CASSLGGSGNTIYF. DNA of the CDR3: TGTGCCAGCAGTCTAGGGGGCTCTGGAAACACCATATATTTT.

V and J are TRBV11-2 and TRBJ1-5; no clear D gene. The ends were cut back, 3 bases at V and 6 bases at J, with 9 bases in the middle. Germline loops: CDR1 SGHAT, CDR2 FQNNGV. There are 13 residues in the CDR3. CDR3 sequence reads: CASSLVEGQPQHF. CDR3 DNA sequence: TGTGCCAGCAGCTTGGTGGAGGGTCAGCCCCAGCATTTT.

This rearrangement joins TRBV27 to TRBJ2-3; 7 nucleotides align to TRBD1. The CDR3 has 15 amino acids. With V trimmed by 8 bases and J by 4 bases, 12 bases remained unmatched. Germline CDR1 reads MNHEY; CDR2 reads SMNVEV (reference sequence). The CDR3 spells CASSETGRSADTQYF. The CDR3 DNA is TGTGCCAGCTCCGAGACAGGGCGGAGCGCAGATACGCAGTATTTT.

This clone was recorded only once. The J gene is TRBJ2-5, the V gene TRBV7-5; the table's D call, TRBD2, was not checked against the DNA. TRBV7-5 is classified as a pseudogene. There are 15 residues in the CDR3. The DNA of the CDR3 is TGTGTCAGAAGCTTAGACGGACGGACTTCAGAGACCCAGTACTTC. Translated: CVRSLDGRTSETQYF.

This rearrangement joins TRBV4-1 to TRBJ1-1, with D unclear. The germline gives CDR1 MGHRA, CDR2 YSYEKL. This CDR3 comprises 14 residues. Trimming shortened V by 0 bases and J by 5 bases, and 10 bases separated the two germline ends. CDR3 nucleotides: TGCGCCAGCAGCCAAGAATTGCGAGGAACTGAAGCTTTCTTT. Translation gives CASSQELRGTEAFF.

The CDR3 DNA is TGTGCCAGCAGCGAAGGGAGAAGGAGCTCCTACGAGCAGTACTTC. Translating it yields CASSEGRRSSYEQYF. The rearrangement joins TRBV9 to TRBJ2-7; possibly TRBD2 for D (5 bases). Trimming cost V 3 bases and J 0 bases, with 13 bases left between them. The CDR3 runs 15 residues. Per the germline V gene, CDR1 is SGDLS and CDR2 is YYNGEE.